The 5 T cell receptor beta chains reported below all come from one sample, sequenced in a study of T cell responses to AZD1222 COVID-19 vaccine. Sequencing was performed with immunoSEQ multiplex PCR; in TCRdb, only in-frame clones are kept and a portion is missing. The sample yields about 110,000 clones, nearly 90% seen once. This material consisted of peripheral blood, taken on day 0 of AZD1222 vaccination. These TCRs come from an adult in good health.

A few counts support this clone. The chain carries TRBV29-1 and TRBJ2-1, with D uncertain. Per germline, CDR1 SQVTM and CDR2 ANQGSEA. The CDR3 contains 14 residues. V was cut by 2 bases and J by 4 bases, with 12 bases left in between. The CDR3: CSVENGVLYNEQFF. CDR3 coding DNA: TGCAGCGTTGAAAATGGGGTCCTTTACAATGAGCAGTTCTTC.

The genes are TRBV30 and TRBJ2-3; D gene unclear. Germline V gene lookup returns CDR1 GTSNPN and CDR2 SVGIG (reference sequence). Between the trimmed V and J ends, which lost 2 bases and 2 bases, there was a span of 11 bases. The CDR3 runs to 14 residues. The CDR3 coding sequence is TGTGCCTGGAGTAGCTCCGGGTTCACAGATACGCAGTATTTT. It yields the protein CAWSSSGFTDTQYF.

This chain uses TRBV10-3 with TRBJ1-1; D uncertain. V gave up 2 bases and J gave up 1 base, with 14 bases separating them. Germline values: CDR1 ENHRY, CDR2 SYGVKD. CDR3 length: 16 residues. The CDR3 sequence: CAISEALGMWNTEAFF. Here the CDR3 DNA reads TGTGCCATCAGTGAGGCGTTAGGGATGTGGAACACTGAAGCTTTCTTT.

The chain combines TRBV6-1 with TRBJ2-7, with a weak D call TRBD1 (6 bases). With 10 bases removed from V and 3 bases from J, the gap between germline ends came to 16 bases. The germline CDR1 and CDR2 sequences are MNHNS and SASEGT. This CDR3 comprises 13 residues. In DNA form, the CDR3 reads TGTGCCACCCAGACCCCAGGGGTCTACGAGCAGTACTTC. This gives the protein CATQTPGVYEQYF.

The genes are TRBV11-3 and TRBJ1-5; tentatively, D is TRBD1 (5 bases). CDR3 length: 14 residues. Germline CDR1 is SGHNT and CDR2 is YENEEA. Trimming took 3 bases from V and 3 from J, leaving 9 bases between them. The CDR3 is CASSFGGPNQPQHF. The CDR3 DNA reads TGTGCCAGCAGCTTTGGGGGACCCAATCAGCCCCAGCATTTT.